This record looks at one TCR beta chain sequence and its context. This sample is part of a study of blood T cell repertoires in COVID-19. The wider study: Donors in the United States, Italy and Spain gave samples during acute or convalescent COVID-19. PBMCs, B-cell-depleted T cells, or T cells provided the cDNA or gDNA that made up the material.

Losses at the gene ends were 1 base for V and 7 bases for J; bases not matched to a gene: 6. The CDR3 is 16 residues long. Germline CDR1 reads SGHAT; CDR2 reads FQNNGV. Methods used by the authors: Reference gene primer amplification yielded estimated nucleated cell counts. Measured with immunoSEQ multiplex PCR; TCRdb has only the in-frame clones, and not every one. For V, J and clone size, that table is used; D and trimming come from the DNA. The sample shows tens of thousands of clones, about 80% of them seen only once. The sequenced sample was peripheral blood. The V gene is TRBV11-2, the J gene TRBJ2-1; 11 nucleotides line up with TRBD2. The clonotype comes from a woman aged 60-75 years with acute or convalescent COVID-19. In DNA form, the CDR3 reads TGTGCCAGCAGCTTAGGTGCTAGCGGGGGGTGGAATGAGCAGTTCTTC. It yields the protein CASSLGASGGWNEQFF.